The 30 T cell receptor beta chains listed next were all sequenced from one sample in a study of cytomegalovirus exposure and HLA in healthy donors. The primer mix had 60 Vbeta and 13 Jbeta primers. Measured with immunoSEQ multiplex PCR; TCRdb has only the in-frame clones, and not every one. The sample includes approximately 80,000 clones, 65% to 85% of them seen just once. The specimen sequenced was PBMCs. Receptor source: a woman in her thirties or forties in good health and CMV-seropositive.

The V call is TRBV7-2, the J call TRBJ1-2, with 7 bases identical to TRBD1. The junction had 7 bases not matched to a gene; V was cut back by 5 bases and J by 7 bases. The CDR3 runs to 13 residues. Germline values: CDR1 SGHTA, CDR2 FQGNSA. The CDR3 is CASSLGQDGGYTF. DNA of the CDR3: TGTGCCAGCAGCCTTGGACAGGATGGTGGCTACACCTTC. Together with reference TRBV7-2 and TRBJ1-2, the CDR3 gives the full variable domain: GAGVSQSPSNKVTEKGKDVELRCDPISGHTALYWYRQSLGQGLEFLIYFQGNSAPDKSGLPSDRFSAERTGGSVSTLTIQRTQQEDSAVYLCASSLGQDGGYTFGSGTRLTVV.

This chain joins TRBV19 and TRBJ1-5, with D maybe TRBD1 (6 bases). V gave up 3 bases and J gave up 5 bases, with 14 bases separating them. Germline CDR1 is LNHDA and CDR2 is SQIVND (reference sequence). The CDR3 sequence is 15 residues long. In DNA form, the CDR3 reads TGTGCCAGTAGTATCCGGAGGGGGGGCGATCAGCCCCAGCATTTT. Protein: CASSIRRGGDQPQHF.

CDR3 coding DNA: TGCGCCAGCAGCCAAGAGTTCTGGCGCGGGGTAGGCTGGAATGAGCAGTTCTTC. Protein: CASSQEFWRGVGWNEQFF. This chain links TRBV4-3 with TRBJ2-1; a weak D match, TRBD2 (6 bases). The germline V gene has CDR1 LGHNA and CDR2 YSLEER. V lost 0 bases and J lost 7, with 22 bases in between. CDR3 size: 18 residues.

Written as DNA, the CDR3 is TGTGCCAGCAGTTTCTCCCAGGGCTCCTACAATGAGCAGTTCTTC. This encodes CASSFSQGSYNEQFF. The V call is TRBV27, the J call TRBJ2-1; D perhaps matches TRBD1 (5 bases). This CDR3 contains 15 residues. V shed 3 bases and J shed 0 bases, with 9 bases lying between them. CDR1 and CDR2 (germline): MNHEY, SMNVEV (reference sequence).

This clone was recorded a few times. The chain carries TRBV7-3 and TRBJ1-6; D is perhaps TRBD1 (6 bases). CDR3 size: 15 residues. The V and J ends lost 2 bases and 5 bases respectively, with 10 bases between them. Germline-derived CDR1 and CDR2 are SGHTA and FQGTGA. The CDR3 coding sequence is TGTGCCAGCAGCTTACAGGGGCCCCATAATTCACCCCTCCACTTT. Translated, it gives CASSLQGPHNSPLHF.

This clone came up once. J is TRBJ2-7 and V is TRBV5-1; maybe TRBD2 (5 bases). This CDR3 region has 14 residues. Per the germline V gene, CDR1 is SGHRS and CDR2 is YFSETQ. The V and J ends lost 2 bases and 4 bases respectively, with 13 bases between them. This CDR3 reads CASSLNSAAYEQYF. CDR3 in DNA: TGCGCCAGCAGCTTAAATAGCGCAGCTTACGAGCAGTACTTC.

The chain carries TRBV4-1 and TRBJ2-3, with 9 bases fitting TRBD2. V was pared by 5 bases and J by 7 bases, with 7 bases of the junction left unmatched. The CDR3 extends over 14 amino acids. Looked up from germline, CDR1 is MGHRA and CDR2 is YSYEKL. In nucleotides, the CDR3 is TGCGCCAGCAGCTCCGGACTAGCGCCACATACGCAGTATTTT. It codes for CASSSGLAPHTQYF.

The V gene is TRBV25-1, the J gene TRBJ1-1, with TRBD1 as a possible D gene (5 bases). The CDR3 covers 13 residues. The germline CDR1 and CDR2 sequences are MGHDK and SYGVNS. The V and J ends lost 0 bases and 10 bases respectively, with 12 bases between them. CDR3 residues: CASSEYQGLRAFF. As DNA, the CDR3 is TGTGCCAGCAGTGAATATCAGGGATTGAGAGCTTTCTTT.

The chain carries TRBV4-1 and TRBJ1-4; TRBD1 agrees at 7 bases. Trimming cost V 1 base and J 6 bases; bases outside gene matches: 8. This CDR3 has 16 residues. Germline V gene lookup returns CDR1 MGHRA and CDR2 YSYEKL. CDR3 in DNA: TGCGCCAGCAGCCAAGCCTACGACAGGGACGATGAAAAACTGTTTTTT. Protein: CASSQAYDRDDEKLFF.

The chain combines TRBV30 with TRBJ2-5; 7 bases align to TRBD1. This CDR3 has 13 residues. CDR1 and CDR2 (germline): GTSNPN, SVGIG (reference sequence). Trimming took 3 bases from V and 10 from J; bases not matched to a gene: 11. In DNA form, the CDR3 reads TGTGCCTGGAGGGAAACTAGACAGGGTGTCCAGTACTTC. It is translated as CAWRETRQGVQYF. The full variable domain, rest sourced from reference TRBV30 and TRBJ2-5, is SQTIHQWPATLVQPVGSPLSLECTVEGTSNPNLYWYRQAAGRGLQLLFYSVGIGQISSEVPQNLSASRPQDRQFILSSKKLLLSDSGFYLCAWRETRQGVQYFGPGTRLLVL.

The J gene is TRBJ1-5, the V gene TRBV6-6, with 8 positions matching TRBD1. CDR3 length equals 14 residues. Germline CDR1 reads MNHNY; CDR2 reads SVGAGI (reference sequence). Trimming took 6 bases from V and 5 from J; bases not matched to a gene: 6. The CDR3 region has the DNA TGTGCCAGCAGGGACAGGGTAGGTGATCAGCCCCAGCATTTT. Its protein is CASRDRVGDQPQHF.

This clone showed up just once. The rearrangement joins TRBV6-5 to TRBJ1-1; no firm D call. This CDR3 contains 16 residues. The germline V gene encodes CDR1 MNHEY and CDR2 SVGAGI. Trimming cost V 0 bases and J 6 bases, with 17 bases left between them. The chain's CDR3 is CASSYSIGELLSEAFF. The CDR3 nucleotides read TGTGCCAGCAGTTACTCGATCGGGGAATTACTTTCTGAAGCTTTCTTT.

This clone was picked up a small number of times. The chain carries TRBV4-3 and TRBJ1-3; 8 bases map to TRBD1. J gave up 9 bases and V 4 bases, and 5 bases lay outside the gene matches. Germline CDR1 LGHNA, CDR2 YSLEER. The CDR3 has 13 residues. CDR3 coding DNA: TGCGCCAGCAGCCCGGGACAGGTCGGCACCATATATTTT. Translation gives CASSPGQVGTIYF.

This chain links TRBV29-1 with TRBJ1-3; D not certain. The CDR3 is 13 residues long. Trimming took off 4 bases at V and 2 bases at J, with 9 bases between the two ends. CDR1 and CDR2 from the germline V gene are SQVTM and ANQGSEA. CDR3 in amino acids: CSVVPRTGNTIYF. DNA for the CDR3: TGCAGCGTTGTTCCTAGAACTGGAAACACCATATATTTT.

Here the CDR3 DNA reads TGTGCCAGCAGCTTAGAGACAGGTCAGAGCACAGATACGCAGTATTTT. Residues: CASSLETGQSTDTQYF. The rearrangement uses TRBV7-6 and TRBJ2-3, with D possibly TRBD1 on 6 matching bases. CDR3 length: 16 amino acids. Germline lookup yields CDR1 SGHVS and CDR2 FNYEAQ. V was pared by 1 base and J by 0 bases, with 11 bases between. The complete variable domain, with remaining parts taken from reference TRBV7-6 and TRBJ2-3, reads GAGVSQSPRYKVTKRGQDVALRCDPISGHVSLYWYRQALGQGPEFLTYFNYEAQQDKSGLPNDRFSAERPEGSISTLTIQRTEQRDSAMYRCASSLETGQSTDTQYFGPGTRLTVL.

This clone has just one count. This chain connects TRBV11-2 to TRBJ2-7; 7 bases agree with TRBD1. The CDR3 totals 13 residues. In germline, CDR1 is SGHAT, CDR2 FQNNGV. With 5 bases clipped from V and 1 base from J, the junction kept 2 bases outside the gene matches. The CDR3 spells CASSRDRSYEQYF. Written as DNA, the CDR3 is TGTGCCAGCAGCCGGGACAGATCCTACGAGCAGTACTTC.

The chain carries TRBV5-1 and TRBJ1-1; a weak D match, TRBD1 (6 bases). V lost 4 bases and J lost 1, with 11 bases in between. The CDR3 has 14 amino acids. Germline V CDR1 and CDR2: SGHRS, YFSETQ. In DNA form, the CDR3 reads TGCGCCAGCAGCCACGGGACAAAGAACACTGAAGCTTTCTTT. This sequence encodes CASSHGTKNTEAFF.

This clone was detected only once. This rearrangement joins TRBV9 to TRBJ2-6; D perhaps matches TRBD2 (6 bases). Trimming stripped 3 bases from V and 0 bases from J, with 13 bases between. The CDR3 loop spans 17 amino acids. Germline CDR1 is SGDLS and CDR2 is YYNGEE. CDR3 in DNA: TGTGCCAGCAGCGGACGCGGACTAAACTCTGGGGCCAACGTCCTGACTTTC. Protein sequence: CASSGRGLNSGANVLTF.

V is TRBV25-1 and J is TRBJ1-2, with D possibly TRBD1 on 5 matching bases. The CDR3 spans 12 residues. The ends were cut back, 5 bases at V and 4 bases at J, with 8 bases in the middle. Germline CDR1 MGHDK, CDR2 SYGVNS. CDR3 sequence (DNA): TGTGCCAGCAGTAGGCAGGGCTATGGCTACACCTTC. This gives the protein CASSRQGYGYTF.

This clone was counted between two and nine times. The rearrangement joins TRBV7-6 to TRBJ2-5; D remains unclear. V dropped 3 bases and J dropped 2 bases, with 10 bases sitting between them. From germline, CDR1 is SGHVS and CDR2 FNYEAQ. The CDR3 sequence is 14 residues long. The DNA of the CDR3 is TGTGCCAGCAGCTTTAATGGCAGACAAGAGACCCAGTACTTC. Translation gives CASSFNGRQETQYF.

The chain links TRBV12-5 to TRBJ1-1; D call uncertain. The length of the CDR3 is 13 residues. V was pared by 1 base and J by 8 bases, with 11 bases between. Germline V gene sequence: CDR1 LGHNT, CDR2 FRNRAP. CDR3 sequence (DNA): TGTGCTAGTGGTTTGGAACCACAGCTCGAAGCTTTCTTT. Its translation is CASGLEPQLEAFF.

The V gene is TRBV4-1, the J gene TRBJ2-1; 14 bases align to TRBD2. This CDR3 has 19 residues. Trimming removed 1 base from V and 8 bases from J; junction bases left unmatched: 13. Germline CDR1 reads MGHRA; CDR2 reads YSYEKL. The CDR3 bases are TGCGCCAGCAGCCAAGGTGAAAGACCGGGACTAGCGGGAGTCTATGAGCAGTTCTTC. Encoded protein: CASSQGERPGLAGVYEQFF.

This chain joins TRBV19 and TRBJ2-1, with TRBD2 as a possible D gene (6 bases). V was trimmed by 6 bases and J by 4 bases, leaving 16 bases between them. Per germline, CDR1 LNHDA and CDR2 SQIVND (reference sequence). This CDR3 spans 15 amino acids. CDR3 region: CASRERGGIYNEQFF. CDR3 DNA sequence: TGTGCCAGTAGGGAGCGAGGAGGGATTTACAATGAGCAGTTCTTC.

The chain employs TRBV5-8 and TRBJ1-1, with D unresolved. CDR3 size: 14 residues. Trimming removed 2 bases at V and 7 bases at J, with 15 bases between. Germline assignment: CDR1 SGHTS and CDR2 YDEGEE. The CDR3 coding sequence is TGTGCCAGCAGCTTCCCGGGGTCTCAATTTGAAGCTTTCTTT. Its protein product is CASSFPGSQFEAFF.

This chain connects TRBV28 to TRBJ2-3; TRBD2 aligns across 10 bases. The CDR3 totals 15 residues. CDR1 is MDHEN and CDR2 is SYDVKM in the germline V gene. V lost 10 bases and J lost 6; bases outside the gene matches: 13. CDR3 bases: TGTGCCACCCTCGACCTAGCGGGAGTACCCGATACGCAGTATTTT. It translates to CATLDLAGVPDTQYF. The whole variable domain, remainder taken from reference TRBV28 and TRBJ2-3, is DVKVTQSSRYLVKRTGEKVFLECVQDMDHENMFWYRQDPGLGLRLIYFSYDVKMKEKGDIPEGYSVSREKKERFSLILESASTNQTSMYLCATLDLAGVPDTQYFGPGTRLTVL.

The V call is TRBV7-7, the J call TRBJ2-3; TRBD2 agrees at 7 bases. The J segment lost 9 bases and the V segment lost 5 bases, leaving 11 bases of the junction unmatched. CDR1 is SSHAT, CDR2 FNYEAQ, per germline (reference sequence). The CDR3 runs to 14 residues. CDR3 region: CASSPRFAGETQYF. The DNA for the CDR3 is TGTGCCAGCAGCCCCAGATTCGCGGGAGAGACGCAGTATTTT.

V gene TRBV2 combines with J gene TRBJ2-1; TRBD2 might be the D (6 bases). Trimming pared 4 bases from V and 1 base from J, leaving 11 bases between. The CDR3 runs to 15 residues. Germline V CDR1 and CDR2: SNHLY, FYNNEI. The CDR3 DNA reads TGTGCCAGCAGTGTGCGGAGCGGGTCCTACAATGAGCAGTTCTTC. Amino acids: CASSVRSGSYNEQFF.

This clone was seen only once. V gene TRBV13 combines with J gene TRBJ2-4; tentative D call: TRBD2 (6 bases). This CDR3 is built from 17 residues. With 5 bases removed from V and 3 bases from J, the gap between germline ends came to 20 bases. The V gene's germline CDR1 is PRHDT and CDR2 FYEKMQ (reference sequence). CDR3 loop: CASSTNRLGRGKNIQYF. The CDR3, as DNA: TGTGCCAGCAGCACCAACCGCCTCGGGCGGGGCAAAAACATTCAGTACTTC.

The chain is built from TRBV28 and TRBJ2-3, with 8 nucleotides matching TRBD2. CDR3 length: 14 residues. V was clipped by 6 bases and J by 6 bases; unmatched bases: 8. CDR1 and CDR2 (germline): MDHEN, SYDVKM. The CDR3 is CASSREGGFDTQYF. Here the CDR3 DNA reads TGTGCCAGCAGCCGGGAGGGGGGGTTTGATACGCAGTATTTT.

In its sample, this clone was seen a few times. The chain carries TRBV7-7 and TRBJ2-5; 9 bases align to TRBD1. The CDR3 has 16 residues. From germline, CDR1 is SSHAT and CDR2 FNYEAQ (reference sequence). V lost 3 bases and J lost 5; bases outside the gene matches: 10. Here the CDR3 reads CASSLGQGQRVETQYF. CDR3 coding DNA: TGTGCCAGCAGCTTGGGACAGGGACAAAGGGTGGAGACCCAGTACTTC. Supplemented by reference TRBV7-7 and TRBJ2-5, the full variable domain reads GAGVSQSPRYKVTKRGQDVTLRCDPISSHATLYWYQQALGQGPEFLTYFNYEAQPDKSGLPSDRFSAERPEGSISTLTIQRTEQRDSAMYRCASSLGQGQRVETQYFGPGTRLLVL.